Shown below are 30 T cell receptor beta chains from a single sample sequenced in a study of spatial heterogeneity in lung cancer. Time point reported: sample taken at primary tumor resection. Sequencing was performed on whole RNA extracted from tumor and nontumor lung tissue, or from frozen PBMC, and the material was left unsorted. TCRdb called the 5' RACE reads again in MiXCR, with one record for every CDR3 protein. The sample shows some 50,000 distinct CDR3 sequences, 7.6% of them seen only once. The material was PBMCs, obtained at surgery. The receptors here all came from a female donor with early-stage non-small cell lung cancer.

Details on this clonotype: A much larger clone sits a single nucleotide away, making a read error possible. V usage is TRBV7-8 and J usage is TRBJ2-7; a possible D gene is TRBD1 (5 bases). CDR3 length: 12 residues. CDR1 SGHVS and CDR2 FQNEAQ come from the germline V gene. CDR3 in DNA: TGTGTCAGCAGCGTCAGGGACTACGAGCAGTACTTC. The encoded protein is CVSSVRDYEQYF.

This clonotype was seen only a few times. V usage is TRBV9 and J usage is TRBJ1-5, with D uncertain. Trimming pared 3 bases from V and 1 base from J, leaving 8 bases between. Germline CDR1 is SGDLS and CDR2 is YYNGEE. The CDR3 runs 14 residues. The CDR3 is CASSGGESNQPQHF. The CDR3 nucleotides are TGTGCCAGCAGCGGGGGAGAAAGCAATCAGCCCCAGCATTTT.

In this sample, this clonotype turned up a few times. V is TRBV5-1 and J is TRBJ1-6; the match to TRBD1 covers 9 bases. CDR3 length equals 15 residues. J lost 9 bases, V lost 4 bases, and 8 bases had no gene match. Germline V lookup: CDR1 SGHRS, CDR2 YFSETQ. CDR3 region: CASSRGTGNLSPLHF. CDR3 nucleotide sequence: TGCGCCAGCAGCAGAGGGACAGGGAATCTTTCACCCCTCCACTTT.

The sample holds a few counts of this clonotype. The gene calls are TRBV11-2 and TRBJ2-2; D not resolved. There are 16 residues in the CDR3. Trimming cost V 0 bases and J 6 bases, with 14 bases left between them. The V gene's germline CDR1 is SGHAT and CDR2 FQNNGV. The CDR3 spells CASSLDEVPYAGELFF. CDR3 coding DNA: TGTGCCAGCAGCTTAGATGAGGTCCCTTACGCCGGGGAGCTGTTTTTT.

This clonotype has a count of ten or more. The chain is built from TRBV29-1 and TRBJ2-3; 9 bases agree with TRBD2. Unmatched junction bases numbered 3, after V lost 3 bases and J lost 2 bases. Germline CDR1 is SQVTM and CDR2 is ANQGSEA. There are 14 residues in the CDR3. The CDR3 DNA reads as TGCAGCGTTGAGGGCGGGGGGGCCACAGATACGCAGTATTTT. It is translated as CSVEGGGATDTQYF.

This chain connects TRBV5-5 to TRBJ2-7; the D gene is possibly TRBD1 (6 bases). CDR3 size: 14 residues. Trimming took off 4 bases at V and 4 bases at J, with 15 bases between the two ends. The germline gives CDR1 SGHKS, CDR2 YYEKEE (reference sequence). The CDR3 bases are TGTGCCAGCAGCCTGACCTCAGGGGAATACGAGCAGTACTTC. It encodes CASSLTSGEYEQYF.

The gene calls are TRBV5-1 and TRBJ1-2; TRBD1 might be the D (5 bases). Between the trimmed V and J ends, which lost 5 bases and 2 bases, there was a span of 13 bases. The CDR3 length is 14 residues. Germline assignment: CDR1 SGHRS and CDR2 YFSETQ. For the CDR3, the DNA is TGCGCCAGCAGTAACGGTGGGGCAAACTATGGCTACACCTTC. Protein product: CASSNGGANYGYTF.

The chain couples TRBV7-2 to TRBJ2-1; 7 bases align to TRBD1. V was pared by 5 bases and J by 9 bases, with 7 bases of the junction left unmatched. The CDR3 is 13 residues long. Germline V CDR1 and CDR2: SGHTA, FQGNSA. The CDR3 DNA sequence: TGTGCCAGCAGCACCATAGGGGGCGGTGAGCAGTTCTTC. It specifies CASSTIGGGEQFF.

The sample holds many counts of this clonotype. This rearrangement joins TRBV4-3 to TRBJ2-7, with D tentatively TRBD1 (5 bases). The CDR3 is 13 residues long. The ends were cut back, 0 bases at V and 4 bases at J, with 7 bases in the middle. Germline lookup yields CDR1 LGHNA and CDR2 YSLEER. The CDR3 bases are TGCGCCAGCAGCCAAGAGAGACAGTACGAGCAGTACTTC. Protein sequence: CASSQERQYEQYF.

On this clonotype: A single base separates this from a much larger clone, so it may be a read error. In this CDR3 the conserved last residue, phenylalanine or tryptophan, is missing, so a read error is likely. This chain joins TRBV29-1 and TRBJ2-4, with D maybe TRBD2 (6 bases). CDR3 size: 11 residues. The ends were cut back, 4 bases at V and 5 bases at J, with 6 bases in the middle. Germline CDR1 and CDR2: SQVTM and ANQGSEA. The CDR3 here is CSVAGENIQYY. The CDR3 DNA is TGCAGCGTTGCGGGGGAAAACATTCAGTACTAC.

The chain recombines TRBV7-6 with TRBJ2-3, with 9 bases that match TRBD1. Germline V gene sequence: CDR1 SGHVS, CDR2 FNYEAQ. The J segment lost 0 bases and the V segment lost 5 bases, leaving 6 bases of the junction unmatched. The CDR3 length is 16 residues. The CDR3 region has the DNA TGTGCCAGCAGCAAGAGGGACAGGGCAAGCACAGATACGCAGTATTTT. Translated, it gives CASSKRDRASTDTQYF.

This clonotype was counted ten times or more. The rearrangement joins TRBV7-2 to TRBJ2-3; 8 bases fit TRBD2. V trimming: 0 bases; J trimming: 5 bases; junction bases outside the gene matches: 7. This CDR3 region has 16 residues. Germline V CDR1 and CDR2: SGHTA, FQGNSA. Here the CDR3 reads CASSLATSGGEDTQYF. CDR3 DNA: TGTGCCAGCAGCTTAGCAACTAGCGGCGGAGAAGATACGCAGTATTTT.

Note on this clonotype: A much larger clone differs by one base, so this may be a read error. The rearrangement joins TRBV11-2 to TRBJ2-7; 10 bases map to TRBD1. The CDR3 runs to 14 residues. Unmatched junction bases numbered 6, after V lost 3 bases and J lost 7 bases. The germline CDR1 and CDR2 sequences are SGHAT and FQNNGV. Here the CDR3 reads CASSFGQGDFEQYF. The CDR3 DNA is TGTGCCAGCAGCTTCGGACAGGGGGATTTTGAGCAGTACTTC.

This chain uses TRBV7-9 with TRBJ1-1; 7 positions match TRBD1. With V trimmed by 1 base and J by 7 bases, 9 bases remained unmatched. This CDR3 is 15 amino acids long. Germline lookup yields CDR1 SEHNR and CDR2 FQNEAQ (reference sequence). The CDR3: CASSLEGGAGIEAFF. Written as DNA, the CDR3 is TGTGCCAGCAGCTTAGAAGGGGGCGCGGGGATTGAAGCTTTCTTT.

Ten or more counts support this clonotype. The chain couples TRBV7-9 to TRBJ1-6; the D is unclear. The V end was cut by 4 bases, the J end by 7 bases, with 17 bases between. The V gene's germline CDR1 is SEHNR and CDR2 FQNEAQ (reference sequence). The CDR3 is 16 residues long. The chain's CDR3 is CASSSPDPARNSPLHF. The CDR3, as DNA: TGTGCCAGCAGCTCACCCGACCCTGCGAGGAATTCACCCCTCCACTTT.

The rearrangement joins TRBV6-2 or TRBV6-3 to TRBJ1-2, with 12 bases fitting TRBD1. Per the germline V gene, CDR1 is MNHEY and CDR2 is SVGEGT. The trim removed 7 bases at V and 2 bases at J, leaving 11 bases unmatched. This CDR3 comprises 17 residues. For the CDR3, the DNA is TGTGCCAGCACGGAACCAGAGGGACAGGGGGCAAACTATGGCTACACCTTC. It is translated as CASTEPEGQGANYGYTF.

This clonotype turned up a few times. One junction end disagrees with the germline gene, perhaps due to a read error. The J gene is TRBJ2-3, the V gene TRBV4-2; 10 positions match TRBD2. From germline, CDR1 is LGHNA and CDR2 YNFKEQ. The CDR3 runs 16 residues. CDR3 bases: TGTGCCAGCAGACAAGCGGGGGGGCCTAGCACAGATACGCAGTATTTT. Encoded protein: CASRQAGGPSTDTQYF.

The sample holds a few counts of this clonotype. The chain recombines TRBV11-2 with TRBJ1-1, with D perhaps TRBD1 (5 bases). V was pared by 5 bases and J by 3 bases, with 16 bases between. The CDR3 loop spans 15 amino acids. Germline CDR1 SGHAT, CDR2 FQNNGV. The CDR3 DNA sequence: TGTGCCAGCAGCCGTGGGTTGAGGGGAGACACTGAAGCTTTCTTT. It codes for CASSRGLRGDTEAFF.

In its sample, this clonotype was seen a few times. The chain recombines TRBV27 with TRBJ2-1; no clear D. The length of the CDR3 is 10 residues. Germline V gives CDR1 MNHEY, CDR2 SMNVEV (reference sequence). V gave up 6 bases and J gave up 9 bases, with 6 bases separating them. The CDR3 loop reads CASRFTEQFF. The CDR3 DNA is TGTGCCAGCAGATTCACTGAGCAGTTCTTC.

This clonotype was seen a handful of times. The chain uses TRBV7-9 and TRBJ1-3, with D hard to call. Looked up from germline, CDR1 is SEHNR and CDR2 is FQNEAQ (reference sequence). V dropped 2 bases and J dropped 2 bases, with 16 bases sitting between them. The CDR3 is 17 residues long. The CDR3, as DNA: TGTGCCAGCAGCTTACATGCAACGGTGGTCGCTGGAAACACCATATATTTT. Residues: CASSLHATVVAGNTIYF.

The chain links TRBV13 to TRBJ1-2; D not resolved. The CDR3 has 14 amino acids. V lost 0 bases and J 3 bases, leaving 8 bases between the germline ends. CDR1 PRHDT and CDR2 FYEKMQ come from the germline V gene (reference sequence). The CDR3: CASSLGRKHYGYTF. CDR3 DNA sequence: TGTGCCAGCAGCTTAGGTCGAAAGCACTATGGCTACACCTTC. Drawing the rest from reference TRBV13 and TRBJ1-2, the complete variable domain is AAGVIQSPRHLIKEKRETATLKCYPIPRHDTVYWYQQGPGQDPQFLISFYEKMQSDKGSIPDRFSAQQFSDYHSELNMSSLELGDSALYFCASSLGRKHYGYTFGSGTRLTVV.

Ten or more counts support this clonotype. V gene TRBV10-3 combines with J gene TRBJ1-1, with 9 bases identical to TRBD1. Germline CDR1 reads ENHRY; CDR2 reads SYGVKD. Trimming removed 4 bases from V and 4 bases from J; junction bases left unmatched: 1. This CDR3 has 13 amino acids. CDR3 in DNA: TGTGCCATCAGTGGGGGACAGGGCACTGAAGCTTTCTTT. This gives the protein CAISGGQGTEAFF.

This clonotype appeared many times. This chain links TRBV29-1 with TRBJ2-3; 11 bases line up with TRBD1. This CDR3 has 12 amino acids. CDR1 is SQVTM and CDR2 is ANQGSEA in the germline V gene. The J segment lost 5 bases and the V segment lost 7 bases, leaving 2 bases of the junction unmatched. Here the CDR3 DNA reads TGCAGCGCCGGGACAGGGGGAGATACGCAGTATTTT. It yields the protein CSAGTGGDTQYF.

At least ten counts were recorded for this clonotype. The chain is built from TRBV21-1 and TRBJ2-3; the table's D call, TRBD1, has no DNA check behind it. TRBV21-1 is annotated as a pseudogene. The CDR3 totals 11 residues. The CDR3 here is CARKDRSEGYF. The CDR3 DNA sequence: TGTGCCAGAAAGGACAGGTCGGAGGGGTATTTT.

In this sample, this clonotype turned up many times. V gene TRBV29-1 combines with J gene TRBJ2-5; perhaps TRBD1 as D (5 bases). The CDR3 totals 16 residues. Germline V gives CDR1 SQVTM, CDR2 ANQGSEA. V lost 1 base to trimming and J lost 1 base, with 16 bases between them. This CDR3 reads CSVEGRRQGTQETQYF. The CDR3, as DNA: TGCAGCGTTGAAGGGCGGCGGCAGGGAACCCAAGAGACCCAGTACTTC.

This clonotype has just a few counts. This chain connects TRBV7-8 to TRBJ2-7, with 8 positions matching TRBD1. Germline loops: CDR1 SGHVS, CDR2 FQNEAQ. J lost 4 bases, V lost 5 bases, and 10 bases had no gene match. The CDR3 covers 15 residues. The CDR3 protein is CASSPRRTGWYEQYF. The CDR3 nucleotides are TGTGCCAGCAGCCCTCGCCGGACAGGGTGGTACGAGCAGTACTTC.

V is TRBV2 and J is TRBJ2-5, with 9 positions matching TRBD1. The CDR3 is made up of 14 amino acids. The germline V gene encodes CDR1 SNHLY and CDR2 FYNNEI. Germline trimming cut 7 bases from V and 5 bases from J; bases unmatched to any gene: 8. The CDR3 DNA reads TGTGCCAGCACCCCTGGGGGGACAGGGGAGACCCAGTACTTC. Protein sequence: CASTPGGTGETQYF. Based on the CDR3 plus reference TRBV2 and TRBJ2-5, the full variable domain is EPEVTQTPSHQVTQMGQEVILRCVPISNHLYFYWYRQILGQKVEFLVSFYNNEISEKSEIFDDQFSVERPDGSNFTLKIRSTKLEDSAMYFCASTPGGTGETQYFGPGTRLLVL.

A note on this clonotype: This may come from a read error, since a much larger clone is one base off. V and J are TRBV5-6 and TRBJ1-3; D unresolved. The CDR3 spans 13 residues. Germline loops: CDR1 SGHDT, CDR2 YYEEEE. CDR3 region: CASSLTLGDTIYF. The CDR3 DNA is TGTGCCAGCAGCCTAACGCTTGGAGACACCATATATTTT.

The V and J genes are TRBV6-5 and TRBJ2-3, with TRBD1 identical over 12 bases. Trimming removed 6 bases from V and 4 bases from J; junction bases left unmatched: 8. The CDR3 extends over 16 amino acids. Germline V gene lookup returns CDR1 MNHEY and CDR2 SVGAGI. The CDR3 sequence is CASSQTGTGGSDTQYF. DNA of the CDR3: TGTGCCAGCAGCCAAACCGGGACAGGGGGCTCAGATACGCAGTATTTT.

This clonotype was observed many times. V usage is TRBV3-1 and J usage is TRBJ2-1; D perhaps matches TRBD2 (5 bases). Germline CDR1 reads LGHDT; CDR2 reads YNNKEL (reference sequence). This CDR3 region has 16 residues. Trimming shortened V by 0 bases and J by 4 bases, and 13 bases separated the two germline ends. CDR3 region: CASSQDLARIYNEQFF. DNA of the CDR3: TGTGCCAGCAGCCAAGATCTAGCCCGAATTTACAATGAGCAGTTCTTC.